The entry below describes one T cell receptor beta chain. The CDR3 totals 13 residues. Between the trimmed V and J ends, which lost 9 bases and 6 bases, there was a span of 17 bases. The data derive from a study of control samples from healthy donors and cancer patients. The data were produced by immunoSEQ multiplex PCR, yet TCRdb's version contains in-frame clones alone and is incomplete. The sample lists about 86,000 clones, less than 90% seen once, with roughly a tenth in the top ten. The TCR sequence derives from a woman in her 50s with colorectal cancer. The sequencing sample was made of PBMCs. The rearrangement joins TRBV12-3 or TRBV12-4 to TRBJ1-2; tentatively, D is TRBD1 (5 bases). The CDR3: CASTTTESHGYTF. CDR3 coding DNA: TGTGCCAGTACGACGACAGAGAGCCATGGCTACACCTTC.